This T cell receptor (beta chain) was sequenced for a study of blood T cell repertoires in COVID-19. Clones were read by immunoSEQ multiplex PCR, and TCRdb kept only the in-frame ones, dropping some. The data show 350,000 to 400,000 clones, with about 89% seen just once and roughly 0.9% held by the top ten. This clone came up once. The CDR3 extends over 15 amino acids. V lost 5 bases, J lost 4 bases, and 5 bases stayed unmatched. Germline V lookup: CDR1 SEHNR, CDR2 FQNEAQ (reference sequence). V is TRBV7-9 and J is TRBJ1-6; 7 bases line up with TRBD1. The TCR sequence derives from a middle-aged woman who had been exposed to COVID-19. Sequenced material: PBMCs or T cells enriched from blood (not recorded which). This CDR3 reads CASSGGTDYNSPLHF. In nucleotides, the CDR3 is TGTGCCAGCAGCGGAGGGACAGATTATAATTCACCCCTCCACTTT.